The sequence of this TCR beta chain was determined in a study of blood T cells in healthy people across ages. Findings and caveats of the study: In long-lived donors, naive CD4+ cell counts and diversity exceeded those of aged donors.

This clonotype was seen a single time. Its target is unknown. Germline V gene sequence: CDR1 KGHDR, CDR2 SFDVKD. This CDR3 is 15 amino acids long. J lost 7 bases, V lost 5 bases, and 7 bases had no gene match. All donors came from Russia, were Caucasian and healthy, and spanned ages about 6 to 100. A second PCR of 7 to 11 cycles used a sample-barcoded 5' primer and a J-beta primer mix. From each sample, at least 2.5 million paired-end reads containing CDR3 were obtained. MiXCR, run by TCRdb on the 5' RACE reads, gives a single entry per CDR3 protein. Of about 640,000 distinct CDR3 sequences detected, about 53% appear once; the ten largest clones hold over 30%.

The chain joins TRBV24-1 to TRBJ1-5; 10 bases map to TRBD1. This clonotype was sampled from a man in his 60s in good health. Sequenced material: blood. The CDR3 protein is CATSGSGQGNQPQHF. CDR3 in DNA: TGTGCCACCAGTGGTTCGGGACAGGGGAACCAGCCCCAGCATTTT.